The clone carrying this TCR beta chain was counted between two and nine times. Germline assignment: CDR1 MNHEY and CDR2 SVGEGT. V shed 0 bases and J shed 6 bases, with 15 bases lying between them. This CDR3 spans 15 amino acids. These data come from a study of T-cell memory formation after mild COVID-19. TCRdb recomputed calls from the 5' RACE reads with MiXCR, one row per CDR3 protein. This repertoire shows approximately 260,000 distinct CDR3 sequences, around 17% found once; its top ten account for 20% to 25%. This chain joins TRBV6-2 or TRBV6-3 and TRBJ2-7; tentatively, D is TRBD1 (6 bases). Sample: PBMCs or a T cell subset sorted from them (not recorded which). This clonotype originated in a man in his late teens or twenties who had mild COVID-19 (a few samples of this study predate the infection). Cell type and time point are not known. The DNA of the CDR3 is TGTGCCAGCAGTTACTCGGCAGGGGCCCGGAGCGAGCAGTACTTC. Protein sequence: CASSYSAGARSEQYF.